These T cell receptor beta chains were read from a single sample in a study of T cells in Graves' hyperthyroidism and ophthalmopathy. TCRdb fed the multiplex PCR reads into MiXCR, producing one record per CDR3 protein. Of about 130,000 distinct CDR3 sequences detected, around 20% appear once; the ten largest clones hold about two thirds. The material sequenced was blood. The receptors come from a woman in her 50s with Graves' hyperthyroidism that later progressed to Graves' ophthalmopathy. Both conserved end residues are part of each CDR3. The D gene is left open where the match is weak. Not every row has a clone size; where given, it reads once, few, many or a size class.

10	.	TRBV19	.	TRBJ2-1	TGTGCCAGCTATGGAAATGAGCAGTTCTTC	CASYGNEQFF
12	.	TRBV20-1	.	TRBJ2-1	TGCAGTGCTACAAAAGGGGGGAGTGAGCAGTTCTTC	CSATKGGSEQFF
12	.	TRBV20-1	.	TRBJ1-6	TGCAGTGCTCTTCAGGGCAATTCACCCCTCCACTTT	CSALQGNSPLHF
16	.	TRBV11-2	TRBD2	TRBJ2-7	TGTGCCAGCAGCTTAGGGGGGGGGTCCCGGCGGAAGGAGCAGTACTTC	CASSLGGGSRRKEQYF
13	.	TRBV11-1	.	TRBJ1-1	TGTGCCAGCAGCTTAGCTTGGAGCACTGAAGCTTTCTTT	CASSLAWSTEAFF
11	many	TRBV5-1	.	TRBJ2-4	TGCGCCAGCAGCTTGGATGACATTCAGTACTTC	CASSLDDIQYF
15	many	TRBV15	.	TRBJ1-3	TGTGCCACCAGCAGAGCCGGGGTTTCTGGAAACACCATATATTTT	CATSRAGVSGNTIYF
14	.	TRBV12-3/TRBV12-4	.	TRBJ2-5	TGTGCCAGCAGTTTCCGGGCCCCCAGCGAGACCCAGTACTTC	CASSFRAPSETQYF
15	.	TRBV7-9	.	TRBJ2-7	TGTGCCAGCAGCTTGCGTGGGACCCCTGCCTACGAGCAGTACTTC	CASSLRGTPAYEQYF
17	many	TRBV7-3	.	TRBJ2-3	TGTGCCAGCAGCAGGGCCGGCTTTCCAAAACGGGCAGATACGCAGTATTTT	CASSRAGFPKRADTQYF
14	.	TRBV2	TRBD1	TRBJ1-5	TGTGCCAGCAGTGGACAGGGGGTTAATCAGCCCCAGCATTTT	CASSGQGVNQPQHF
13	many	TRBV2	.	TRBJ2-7	TGTGCCATAGGGGGCAGGGGGGACTCCGAGCAGTACTTC	CAIGGRGDSEQYF
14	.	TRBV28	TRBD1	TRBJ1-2	TGTGCCAGCCTCCAGGGACAGCCTAACTATGGCTACACCTTC	CASLQGQPNYGYTF
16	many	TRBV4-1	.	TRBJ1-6	TGCGCCAGCAGCCAAGGATCGGGAACCTATAATTCACCCCTCCACTTT	CASSQGSGTYNSPLHF
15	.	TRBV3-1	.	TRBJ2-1	TGTGCCAGCAGCCGTGGGACTCGGGTATACAATGAGCAGTTCTTC	CASSRGTRVYNEQFF
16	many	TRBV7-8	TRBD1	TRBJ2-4	TGTGCCAGCAGCTACCCTCCACAGGGGACCAAAAACATTCAGTACTTC	CASSYPPQGTKNIQYF
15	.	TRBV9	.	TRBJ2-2	TGTGCCAGCAGCGTAGCCGGGCGTGAGACCGGGGAGCTGTTTTTT	CASSVAGRETGELFF
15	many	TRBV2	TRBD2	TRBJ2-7	TGTGCCAGCAGTGGTGCTAGCGGGAGGGCGGGCGAGCAGTACTTC	CASSGASGRAGEQYF
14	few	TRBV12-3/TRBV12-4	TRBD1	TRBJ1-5	TGTGCCAGCAGTTCCGGACAGGGGCAACAGCCCCAGCATTTT	CASSSGQGQQPQHF
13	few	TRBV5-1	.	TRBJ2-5	TGCGCCAGTCGCGAATTCTTGCAAGAGACCCAGTACTTC	CASREFLQETQYF
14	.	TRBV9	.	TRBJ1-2	TGTGCCAGCAGCGTAGCTCCGGATTCCTATGGCTACACCTTC	CASSVAPDSYGYTF
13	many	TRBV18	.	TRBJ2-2	TGTGCCAGCTCACCGACCCATGGCGGGGAGCTGTTTTTT	CASSPTHGGELFF
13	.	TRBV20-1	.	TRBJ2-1	TGCAGTGCTGGCGGGGCGTCCTACAATGAGCAGTTCTTC	CSAGGASYNEQFF
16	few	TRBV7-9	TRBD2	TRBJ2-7	TGTGCCAGCAACTTAGGCTCGACAGCGGGGCGTGGGGAGCAGTACTTC	CASNLGSTAGRGEQYF
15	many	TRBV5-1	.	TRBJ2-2	TGCGCCAGCAGCTTGGGCTCTGGTGGGACCGGGGAGCTGTTTTTT	CASSLGSGGTGELFF
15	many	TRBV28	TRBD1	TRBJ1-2	TGTGCCAGCAGTCCTGGGGACAGGGGGCGTGATGGCTACACCTTC	CASSPGDRGRDGYTF
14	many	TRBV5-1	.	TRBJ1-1	TGCGCCAGCAGCGTAACAGGAATGAACACTGAAGCTTTCTTT	CASSVTGMNTEAFF
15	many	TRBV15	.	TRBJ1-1	TGTGCCACCAGCAGACCCCGAACTACGAACACTGAAGCTTTCTTT	CATSRPRTTNTEAFF
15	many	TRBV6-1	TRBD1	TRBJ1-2	TGTGCCAGCAGGACAGGGGGTAAAGACTCCTATGGCTACACCTTC	CASRTGGKDSYGYTF
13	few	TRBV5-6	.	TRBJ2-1	TGTGCCAGCAGCTCCGACAGCTACAATGAGCAGTTCTTC	CASSSDSYNEQFF
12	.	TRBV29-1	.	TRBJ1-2	TGCAGCGTTTATGAAGGGATCTATGGCTACACCTTC	CSVYEGIYGYTF
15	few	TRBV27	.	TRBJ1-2	TGTGCCAGCAGTTTCGGGCAGGGATCGCTCTATGGCTACACCTTC	CASSFGQGSLYGYTF
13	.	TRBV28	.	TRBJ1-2	TGTGCCAGCAGTTTAAACCGAGCCTATGGCTACACCTTC	CASSLNRAYGYTF
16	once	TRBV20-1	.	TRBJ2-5	TGCAGTGCGTTCGGTTGGGGACCCCAAGAACAAGAGACCCAGTACTTC	CSAFGWGPQEQETQYF
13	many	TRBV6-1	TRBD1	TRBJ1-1	TGTGCCAGCAGGAAAGGGACAGGAGGTTCGGCTTTCTTT	CASRKGTGGSAFF
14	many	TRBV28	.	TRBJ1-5	TGTGCCAGCAGTTTTTCACAGGAGTATCAGCCCCAGCATTTT	CASSFSQEYQPQHF
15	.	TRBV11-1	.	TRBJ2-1	TGTGCCAGCAGCCCCGGGCTAGCGGGGACAGGTGAGCAGTTCTTC	CASSPGLAGTGEQFF
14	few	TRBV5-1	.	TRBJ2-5	TGCGCCAGCAGCCCGTCACAGGGTATCGGGACCCAGTACTTC	CASSPSQGIGTQYF
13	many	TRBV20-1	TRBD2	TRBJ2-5	TGCAGTGCTAGCGGGAGGGCCTCGGAGACCCAGTACTTC	CSASGRASETQYF
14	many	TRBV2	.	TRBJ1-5	TGTGCCAGCAAGATGGGACTAGGCAATCAGCCCCAGCATTTT	CASKMGLGNQPQHF
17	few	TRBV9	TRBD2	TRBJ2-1	TGTGCCAGCAGCGTGGATCCACCAGCGGGAGTCCACAATGAGCAGTTCTTC	CASSVDPPAGVHNEQFF
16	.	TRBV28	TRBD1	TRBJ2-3	TGTGCCAGCAGCCACCTCGGACAGGGGAGCACAGATACGCAGTATTTT	CASSHLGQGSTDTQYF
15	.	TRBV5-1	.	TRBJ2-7	TGCGCCAGCAGCTTGGGCACAGGTCCTGGGGGGGAGCAGTACTTC	CASSLGTGPGGEQYF
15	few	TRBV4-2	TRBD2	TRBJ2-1	TGTGCCAGCTCCGTAACGCTAGCGGGTAACAATGAGCAGTTCTTC	CASSVTLAGNNEQFF
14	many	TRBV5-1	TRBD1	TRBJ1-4	TGCGCCAGCGGACGGACAGGTCGGAATGAAAAACTGTTTTTT	CASGRTGRNEKLFF
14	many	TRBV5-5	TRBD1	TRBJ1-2	TGTGCCAGCAGCTTGGATCAGGGGGCGAGTGGCTACACCTTC	CASSLDQGASGYTF
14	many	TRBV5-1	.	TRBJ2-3	TGCGCCAGCAGCTCCGGGACTGCCACAGATACGCAGTATTTT	CASSSGTATDTQYF
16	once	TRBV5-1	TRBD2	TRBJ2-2	TGCGCCAGCAGACCGAACCTAGCGGGAGTTCACGGGGAGCTGTTTTTT	CASRPNLAGVHGELFF
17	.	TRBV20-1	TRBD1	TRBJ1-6	TGCAGTGCTAGAAATCCTGGACAGGGCTCCTATAATTCACCCCTCCACTTT	CSARNPGQGSYNSPLHF
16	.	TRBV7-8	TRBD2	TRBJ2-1	TGTGCCAGCAGCTTCCCGCTAGCGGGAGGGCCGGATGAGCAGTTCTTC	CASSFPLAGGPDEQFF
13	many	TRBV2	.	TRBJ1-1	TGTGCCAGCAGTGAAGGGCGTAGCCTTGAAGCTTTCTTT	CASSEGRSLEAFF
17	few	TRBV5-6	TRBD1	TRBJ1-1	TGTGCCAGCAGCTTGGGAGGGGGCGCGGTCAGGAACACTGAAGCTTTCTTT	CASSLGGGAVRNTEAFF
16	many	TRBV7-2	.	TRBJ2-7	TGTGCCAGCAGCCCTCAGGCCGGCAGTCTTAGTTACGAGCAGTACTTC	CASSPQAGSLSYEQYF
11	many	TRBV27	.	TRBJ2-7	TGTGCCAGCAGTTTACGCCACGAGCAGTACTTC	CASSLRHEQYF
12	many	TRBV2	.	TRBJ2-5	TGTGCCAGCGGGGAGTCCCAAGAGACCCAGTACTTC	CASGESQETQYF